This entry concerns a single TCR beta chain. CDR3 length: 14 amino acids. The V end was cut by 6 bases, the J end by 3 bases, with 11 bases between. Germline CDR1 and CDR2: SGHDN and FVKESK. The data stem from a study of control samples from healthy donors and cancer patients. Data came from immunoSEQ multiplex PCR; TCRdb stores just in-frame clones and leaves some out. The sample has about 160,000 clones; around 90% are singletons. The sample was blood. The V call is TRBV14, the J call TRBJ2-2; unclear D gene. This receptor was taken from a man aged 25-45 years in good health. CDR3 nucleotide sequence: TGTGCCAGCAGAGAACGCCCGTACACCGGGGAGCTGTTTTTT. This codes for CASRERPYTGELFF.